What follows describes a single T cell receptor beta chain. This record belongs to a study of blood T cell repertoires in COVID-19. Across the whole study: The samples span acute and convalescent COVID-19 from the United States, Italy and Spain. T cells, B-cell-depleted T cells, or PBMCs provided the cDNA or gDNA that served as material.

In the source study's methods: Estimation of nucleated cell counts relied on the amplification of reference gene primers. The method was immunoSEQ multiplex PCR; TCRdb's version includes in-frame clones alone and lacks a portion of them. V and J calls and clone size follow that table, whereas D and trimming were derived from the DNA. The table includes tens of thousands of clones, about nine tenths detected once. The V gene's germline CDR1 is MNHEY and CDR2 SVGAGI. This CDR3 is built from 12 residues. V lost 5 bases and J lost 5, with 7 bases in between. The sequence came from a man between 60 and 75 years old with active COVID-19. This rearrangement joins TRBV6-5 to TRBJ1-5; no clear D. Sequences were obtained from peripheral blood. This CDR3 is CASSHGDQPQHF. In DNA form, the CDR3 reads TGTGCCAGCAGTCACGGAGATCAGCCCCAGCATTTT.